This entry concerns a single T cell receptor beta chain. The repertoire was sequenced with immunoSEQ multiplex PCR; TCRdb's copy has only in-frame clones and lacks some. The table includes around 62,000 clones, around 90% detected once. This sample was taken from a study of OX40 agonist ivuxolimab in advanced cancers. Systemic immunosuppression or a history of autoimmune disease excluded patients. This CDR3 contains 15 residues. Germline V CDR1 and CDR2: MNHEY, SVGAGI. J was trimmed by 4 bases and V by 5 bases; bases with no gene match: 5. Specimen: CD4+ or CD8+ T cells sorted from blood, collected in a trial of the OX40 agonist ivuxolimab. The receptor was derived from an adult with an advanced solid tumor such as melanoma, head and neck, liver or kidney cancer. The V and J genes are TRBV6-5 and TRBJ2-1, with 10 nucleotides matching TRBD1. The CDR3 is CASSVTGGAYNEQFF. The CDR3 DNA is TGTGCCAGCAGTGTGACAGGGGGCGCTTACAATGAGCAGTTCTTC.